The 13 T cell receptor beta chains listed next were all sequenced from one sample in a study of T cell repertoires in ileal Crohn's disease. Generated by immunoSEQ multiplex PCR, the TCRdb table keeps only in-frame clones and is missing some. The table lists fewer than 20,000 clones, 60% of them singletons, with 6.5% in the top ten. The sequencing sample was made of ileal tissue. These receptors were collected from an adult with Crohn's disease.

The V and J genes are TRBV16 and TRBJ2-7, with D perhaps matching TRBD2 (5 bases). The CDR3 is 13 residues long. The V end lost 0 bases, the J end lost 8 bases, and 11 bases lay between the germline ends. Per the germline V gene, CDR1 is KGHSY and CDR2 is FQNENV. The CDR3 loop is CASSQSGRLQQYF. The CDR3, as DNA: TGTGCCAGCAGCCAATCCGGCCGACTACAGCAGTACTTC.

The chain employs TRBV4-2 and TRBJ2-5; possibly TRBD2 for D (6 bases). This CDR3 contains 15 residues. With 2 bases removed from V and 1 base from J, the gap between germline ends came to 11 bases. Germline V gene lookup returns CDR1 LGHNA and CDR2 YNFKEQ. The CDR3 DNA follows: TGTGCCAGCAGCCAAACGCTGGGGGGCCAAGAGACCCAGTACTTC. Residues: CASSQTLGGQETQYF.

The rearrangement links TRBV5-1 to TRBJ2-3; 9 bases map to TRBD1. The germline gives CDR1 SGHRS, CDR2 YFSETQ. Unmatched junction bases numbered 2, after V lost 2 bases and J lost 4 bases. The CDR3 has 14 amino acids. The CDR3: CASSFRQGADTQYF. DNA of the CDR3: TGCGCCAGCAGCTTCCGACAGGGGGCAGATACGCAGTATTTT.

The rearrangement links TRBV2 to TRBJ1-2; D gene unclear. The CDR3 extends over 12 amino acids. Per the germline V gene, CDR1 is SNHLY and CDR2 is FYNNEI. Trimming shortened V by 2 bases and J by 3 bases, and 4 bases separated the two germline ends. Written as DNA, the CDR3 is TGTGCCAGCAGTGAATTAGACTATGGCTACACCTTC. This translates into CASSELDYGYTF.

This clone was recorded a few times. The CDR3 region is CASSGARSGYGYTF. The CDR3 region has the DNA TGTGCCAGCTCTGGGGCACGAAGTGGGTATGGCTACACCTTC. V is TRBV6-5 and J is TRBJ1-2, with D possibly TRBD1 on 5 matching bases. This CDR3 comprises 14 residues. The germline V gene encodes CDR1 MNHEY and CDR2 SVGAGI. V was shortened by 8 bases and J by 5 bases, with 18 bases between the two germline ends.

This clone was counted between two and nine times. V gene TRBV4-3 combines with J gene TRBJ1-3; 9 positions agree with TRBD1. V gave up 1 base and J gave up 11 bases; unmatched junction bases: 12. This CDR3 is built from 16 residues. Germline CDR1 LGHNA, CDR2 YSLEER. This CDR3 reads CASSQGGTGLGRAIYF. For the CDR3, the DNA is TGCGCCAGCAGCCAAGGGGGGACAGGGCTAGGTCGGGCCATATATTTT.

There are a few counts of this clone. The gene calls are TRBV5-6 and TRBJ1-3; weak D call: TRBD1 (6 bases). V was clipped by 3 bases and J by 10 bases, with 17 bases between them. The CDR3 is 14 amino acids. Germline lookup yields CDR1 SGHDT and CDR2 YYEEEE. CDR3 bases: TGTGCCAGCAGCTCGACAGGTGGGTCGGAGACCATATATTTT. This sequence encodes CASSSTGGSETIYF.

The V gene is TRBV27, the J gene TRBJ2-4; TRBD2 matches 7 bases. Germline CDR1 and CDR2: MNHEY and SMNVEV (reference sequence). With V trimmed by 9 bases and J by 0 bases, 5 bases remained unmatched. This CDR3 is built from 14 residues. CDR3 in amino acids: CASSGQLAKNIQYF. The CDR3 nucleotides are TGTGCCAGTAGCGGGCAACTAGCCAAAAACATTCAGTACTTC.

The genes are TRBV28 and TRBJ1-5; TRBD1 aligns across 8 bases. Germline V gene lookup returns CDR1 MDHEN and CDR2 SYDVKM. J was trimmed by 1 base and V by 6 bases; bases with no gene match: 8. The CDR3 length is 16 residues. The CDR3 DNA is TGTGCCAGCAGATACGGACAGGGTCGAAGCAATCAGCCCCAGCATTTT. Amino acid sequence: CASRYGQGRSNQPQHF.

This chain links TRBV29-1 with TRBJ2-1; TRBD1 aligns across 7 bases. Germline CDR1 is SQVTM and CDR2 is ANQGSEA. The CDR3 is made up of 13 amino acids. The ends lost 5 bases at V and 3 bases at J; junction bases unmatched: 4. The CDR3 is CSVIAGGYNEQFF. Here the CDR3 DNA reads TGCAGCGTTATAGCAGGGGGCTACAATGAGCAGTTCTTC.

The chain employs TRBV27 and TRBJ2-2; no firm D call. V gave up 5 bases and J gave up 4 bases, with 11 bases separating them. Germline V lookup: CDR1 MNHEY, CDR2 SMNVEV (reference sequence). This CDR3 contains 14 residues. The CDR3 DNA reads TGTGCCAGCAGTAGGATAGCTCTCACCGGGGAGCTGTTTTTT. This translates into CASSRIALTGELFF.

The J gene is TRBJ2-7, the V gene TRBV10-2; 9 bases agree with TRBD2. The trim removed 0 bases at V and 3 bases at J, leaving 9 bases unmatched. CDR1 is WSHSY, CDR2 SAAADI, per germline. This CDR3 comprises 17 residues. The CDR3 reads CASSESGVASGNYEQYF. CDR3 sequence (DNA): TGCGCCAGCAGTGAGTCGGGGGTGGCTAGCGGGAACTACGAGCAGTACTTC.

This clone was detected a few times. Here the CDR3 DNA reads TGTGCCAGCAGTGCTCGGGACACCGGGGAGCTGTTTTTT. It yields the protein CASSARDTGELFF. The rearrangement links TRBV2 to TRBJ2-2; D not resolved. Germline assignment: CDR1 SNHLY and CDR2 FYNNEI. The CDR3 is 13 amino acids. V was pared by 4 bases and J by 3 bases, with 6 bases between.